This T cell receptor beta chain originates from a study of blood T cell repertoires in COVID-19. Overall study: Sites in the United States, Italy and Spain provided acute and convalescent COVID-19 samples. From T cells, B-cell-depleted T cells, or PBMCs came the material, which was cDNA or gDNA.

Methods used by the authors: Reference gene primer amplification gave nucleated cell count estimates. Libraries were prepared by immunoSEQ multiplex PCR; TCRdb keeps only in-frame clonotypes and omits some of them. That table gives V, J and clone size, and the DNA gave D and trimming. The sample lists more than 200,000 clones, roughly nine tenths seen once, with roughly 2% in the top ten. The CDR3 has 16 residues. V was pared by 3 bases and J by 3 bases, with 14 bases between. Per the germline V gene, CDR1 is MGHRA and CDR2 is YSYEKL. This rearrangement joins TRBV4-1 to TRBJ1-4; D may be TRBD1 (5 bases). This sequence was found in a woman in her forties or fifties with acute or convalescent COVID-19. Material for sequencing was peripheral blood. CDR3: CASSQGGGIANEKLFF. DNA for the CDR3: TGCGCCAGCAGCCAGGGGGGGGGAATAGCTAATGAAAAACTGTTTTTT.